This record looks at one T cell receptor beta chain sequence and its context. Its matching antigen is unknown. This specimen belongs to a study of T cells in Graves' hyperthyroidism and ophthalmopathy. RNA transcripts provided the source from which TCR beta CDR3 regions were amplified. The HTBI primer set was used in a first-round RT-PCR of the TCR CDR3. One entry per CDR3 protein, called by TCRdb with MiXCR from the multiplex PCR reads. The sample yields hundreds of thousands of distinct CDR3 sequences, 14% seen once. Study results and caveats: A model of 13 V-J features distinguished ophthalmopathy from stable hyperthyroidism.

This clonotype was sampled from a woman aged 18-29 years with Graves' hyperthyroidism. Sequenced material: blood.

The CDR3 DNA sequence: TGTGCCAGCAGCGAGGGACAGGGGACGGTCAATGAGCAGTTCTTC. Encoded protein: CASSEGQGTVNEQFF. The genes are TRBV7-9 and TRBJ2-1, with 10 bases aligning to TRBD1. Germline V CDR1 and CDR2: SEHNR, FQNEAQ (reference sequence). This CDR3 comprises 15 residues. The J segment lost 6 bases and the V segment lost 5 bases, leaving 7 bases of the junction unmatched.